This entry is about one TCR beta chain. The data derive from a study of blood T cell repertoires in COVID-19. Assay used: immunoSEQ multiplex PCR; TCRdb lists only in-frame clones, some missing. The sample carries about 440,000 clones, around nine tenths recorded once. All enrollees were about 18 to 100 years old and from 25 or so US areas. This clonotype was sampled from a woman between 18 and 30 years old with acute COVID-19. Sequencing input: PBMCs or T cells enriched from blood (not recorded which).

In nucleotides, the CDR3 is TGTGCCAGCAGGAAAGAACGACTAGCAGAGACCCAGTACTTC. It is translated as CASRKERLAETQYF. V gene TRBV2 combines with J gene TRBJ2-5; 7 bases fit TRBD2. This CDR3 is built from 14 residues. Germline CDR1 is SNHLY and CDR2 is FYNNEI. The V gene end was trimmed by 6 bases and the J gene end by 4 bases; junction bases not matched to a gene: 8.